This T cell receptor beta chain was found in a study of early T cells in non-severe SARS-CoV-2 infection. Across the whole study: With bulk RNA from unsorted whole blood as input, sequencing yielded unpaired chains. Broader study findings: VDJdb-based annotation leaned toward anti-spike CD8 responses and missed private and CD4 specificities.

In regard to this clonotype: Its antigen remains unidentified.

The TCR library protocol was used to attach unique molecular identifiers. These identifiers were attached to individual cDNA molecules. MiXCR, applied by TCRdb to the 5' RACE reads, yields one record per CDR3 protein. Of 50,000 to 70,000 distinct CDR3 sequences listed, 5.9% are singletons. The source was whole blood, collected at baseline. The sequence came from an adult who was a healthcare worker with PCR-confirmed SARS-CoV-2 infection or an uninfected control (not recorded which).

The CDR3 protein is CAIRAGTSGTETQYF. CDR3 nucleotides: TGTGCCATCAGAGCCGGGACTAGCGGTACGGAGACCCAGTACTTC. J is TRBJ2-5 and V is TRBV10-3, with 11 bases fitting TRBD2. The V and J ends lost 6 bases and 5 bases, in that order; junction bases with no gene match: 8. In germline, CDR1 is ENHRY, CDR2 SYGVKD. This CDR3 is built from 15 residues.